These T cell receptor beta chains were read from a single sample in a study of blood T cells in healthy people across ages. TCRdb re-derived calls from the 5' RACE reads in MiXCR, one entry per CDR3 protein. Of about 1.8 million distinct CDR3 sequences in the sample, around half were seen once. The sequenced sample consisted of blood. These receptors came from a woman aged 40 to 50 in good health. The CDR3 runs from the conserved cysteine through the conserved F or W.

v_gene	j_gene	CDR3aa
TRBV4-3	TRBJ2-3	CASSEGGIGDTQYF
TRBV5-1	TRBJ2-1	CASSFRDSKRGNEQFF
TRBV6-5	TRBJ1-2	CASSYMGGYTF
TRBV28	TRBJ2-3	CASSSPFPAQGLTDTQYF
TRBV5-1	TRBJ2-1	CASSFPGANEQFF
TRBV9	TRBJ1-2	CASSPTTYYGYTF
TRBV6-1	.	CARGGGLAEGFYYEQYF
TRBV11-2	TRBJ2-5	CASSLGAGGLKETQYF
TRBV7-2	TRBJ1-1	CASSSQDGVTEAFF
TRBV6-6	TRBJ2-1	CASSYRDRQETQFF
TRBV7-2	TRBJ2-4	CASSRGQVLGNIQYF
TRBV9	TRBJ2-7	CASSAGASPAGYNEQYF
TRBV29-1	TRBJ2-3	CSSDRVETDTQYF
TRBV7-3	TRBJ2-6	CASSQGTGGFGANVLTF
TRBV20-1	TRBJ2-1	CSAKGSGGAHEQFF
TRBV4-1	TRBJ2-7	CASGRQGSYEQYF
TRBV12-3/TRBV12-4	TRBJ1-4	CASRNRGLSEKLFF
TRBV12-3/TRBV12-4	TRBJ2-5	CASSLGSGQQETQYF
TRBV28	TRBJ1-1	CASRGQRDTEAFF
TRBV6-5	TRBJ2-3	CASSGLATDMQYF
TRBV18	.	CASSPQPETQYF
TRBV6-5	TRBJ2-1	CASRATGNYYNEQFF
TRBV27	TRBJ1-2	CASSSPGQGEGGYTF
TRBV5-1	TRBJ1-2	CASSLEGRTEAYGYTF
TRBV6-2/TRBV6-3	TRBJ1-5	CASSQRTGLNQPQHF
TRBV28	TRBJ1-5	CASSLSSGGAAQPQHF
TRBV7-9	TRBJ2-5	CASSLRVLDTQETQYF
TRBV2	TRBJ2-4	CASREQGMSIQYF
TRBV20-1	TRBJ1-1	CSARGPGGNTEAFF
TRBV9	.	CASSVDTGTFLNIQYF
TRBV5-1	TRBJ2-7	CASSPPGQVNYEQYF
TRBV25-1	TRBJ1-2	CASSDLLGQGGYGYTF
TRBV3-1	TRBJ1-5	CATSPPIGNQPQHF
TRBV7-2	.	CASSLARTIQETQYF
TRBV6-5	TRBJ2-5	CASSPYPSGGRETQYF
TRBV25-1	TRBJ2-5	CASSASGGRAETQYF
TRBV9	TRBJ1-2	CASSVGGAPYGYTF
TRBV3-1	TRBJ2-7	CASSQRPGDEQYF
TRBV4-1	TRBJ2-1	CASSRGWLAEKVRFF
TRBV20-1	TRBJ1-1	CSARPRRQPWTEAFF
TRBV20-1	TRBJ1-2	CSASHESGYGYTF
TRBV28	TRBJ2-7	CASSLRHLQTPYEQYF
TRBV24-1	TRBJ2-5	CATSDQRDPGRQYF
TRBV25-1	TRBJ2-6	CASSLFTASGANVLTF
TRBV12-3/TRBV12-4	TRBJ1-1	CASTPGGSSNTEAFF